This TCR beta chain was recorded in a study of blood T cell repertoires in COVID-19. About the study: Italy, Spain and the United States were the sources of the convalescent and acute COVID-19 samples. T cells, B-cell-depleted T cells, or PBMCs provided the cDNA or gDNA that served as material.

The Seattle patients joined while their infection was active and were tracked longitudinally afterward. In the source study's methods: By means of reference gene primer amplification, nucleated cell counts were estimated. The protocol was immunoSEQ multiplex PCR, while the TCRdb copy is restricted to in-frame clones and leaves out a portion. V, J and clone size reflect that table, while D and trimming were determined from the DNA. The sample includes about 160,000 clones, 80% to 90% of them seen just once. The sequencing sample was made of peripheral blood. The receptor was isolated from a woman aged 70 to 79 with COVID-19, enrolled during active disease.

The CDR3 DNA reads as TGTGCCAGCTCACCACCGACAGGGTTAAACACCGGGGAGCTGTTTTTT. Amino acid sequence: CASSPPTGLNTGELFF. The chain couples TRBV18 to TRBJ2-2, with TRBD1 identical over 7 bases. Germline CDR1 KGHSH, CDR2 LQKENI. This CDR3 is built from 16 residues. V lost 0 bases and J lost 2; bases outside the gene matches: 3.